This T cell receptor (beta chain) derives from a study of T cells in Graves' hyperthyroidism and ophthalmopathy. As for this clonotype: The target antigen is unknown.

RNA transcripts gave rise to amplified TCR beta CDR3 regions. Researchers ran a first-round RT-PCR on the TCR CDR3 using the HTBI primer set. Each CDR3 protein gets one entry after TCRdb re-called the multiplex PCR reads with MiXCR. The repertoire holds under 400,000 distinct CDR3 sequences, with just under 25% as singletons. Findings of the study overall: Most clonotypes that expanded in the thyroid above 0.001 also showed up in blood. Ophthalmopathy, which appeared later, was predicted by the model a median around 6.9 months before onset.

Patients with uncontrolled infections, other autoimmune diseases, pregnancy or lactation were excluded. This CDR3 spans 13 amino acids. Trimming pared 6 bases from V and 8 bases from J, leaving 16 bases between. Per the germline V gene, CDR1 is LGHNT and CDR2 is FRNRAP. Specimen: blood. The receptor comes from a man aged 45 to 65 with Graves' hyperthyroidism. This sequence joins TRBV12-5 and TRBJ1-2; D unclear. In DNA form, the CDR3 reads TGTGCTAGTGGCCCTCCGGGTGCGGGCGGCTACACCTTC. Translation: CASGPPGAGGYTF.